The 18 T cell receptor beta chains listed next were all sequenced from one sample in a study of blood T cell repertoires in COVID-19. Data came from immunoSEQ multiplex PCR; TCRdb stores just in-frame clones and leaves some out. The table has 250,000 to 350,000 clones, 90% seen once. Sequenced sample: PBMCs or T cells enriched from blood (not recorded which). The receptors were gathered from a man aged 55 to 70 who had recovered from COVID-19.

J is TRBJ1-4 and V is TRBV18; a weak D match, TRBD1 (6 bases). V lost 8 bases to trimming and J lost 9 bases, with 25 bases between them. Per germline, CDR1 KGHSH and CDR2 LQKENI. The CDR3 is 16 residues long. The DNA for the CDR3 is TGTGCCAGCCCTAATCCTCGGGACATCGGGTTAAAAAAACTGTTTTTT. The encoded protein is CASPNPRDIGLKKLFF. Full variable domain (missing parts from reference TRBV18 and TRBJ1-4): NAGVMQNPRHLVRRRGQEARLRCSPMKGHSHVYWYRQLPEEGLKFMVYLQKENIIDESGMPKERFSAEFPKEGPSILRIQQVVRGDSAAYFCASPNPRDIGLKKLFFGSGTQLSVL.

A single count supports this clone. The CDR3 nucleotides read TGTGCCAGCAGTCCCCTATCTGAACAGCCCCAGCATTTT. Translation gives CASSPLSEQPQHF. This chain connects TRBV6-5 to TRBJ1-5; no clear D gene. Germline V gives CDR1 MNHEY, CDR2 SVGAGI. Trimming removed 5 bases from V and 7 bases from J, with 12 bases in between. CDR3 size: 13 residues.

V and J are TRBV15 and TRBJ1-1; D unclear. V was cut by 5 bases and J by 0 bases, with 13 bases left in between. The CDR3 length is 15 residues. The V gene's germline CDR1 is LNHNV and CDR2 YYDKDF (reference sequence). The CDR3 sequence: CATSASRRVNTEAFF. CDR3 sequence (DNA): TGTGCCACCAGCGCGTCCCGGCGGGTGAACACTGAAGCTTTCTTT.

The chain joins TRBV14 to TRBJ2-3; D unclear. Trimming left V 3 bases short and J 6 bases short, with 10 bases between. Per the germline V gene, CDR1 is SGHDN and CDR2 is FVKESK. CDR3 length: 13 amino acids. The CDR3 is CASSHLHLDTQYF. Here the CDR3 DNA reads TGTGCCAGCAGCCATCTTCACTTGGATACGCAGTATTTT.

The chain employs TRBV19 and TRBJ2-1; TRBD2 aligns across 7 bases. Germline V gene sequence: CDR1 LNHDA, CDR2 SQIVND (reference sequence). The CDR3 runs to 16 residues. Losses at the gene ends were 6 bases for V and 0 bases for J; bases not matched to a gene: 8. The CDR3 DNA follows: TGTGCCAGTAGCACTCCGGGCGGGAGCTCCTACAATGAGCAGTTCTTC. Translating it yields CASSTPGGSSYNEQFF.

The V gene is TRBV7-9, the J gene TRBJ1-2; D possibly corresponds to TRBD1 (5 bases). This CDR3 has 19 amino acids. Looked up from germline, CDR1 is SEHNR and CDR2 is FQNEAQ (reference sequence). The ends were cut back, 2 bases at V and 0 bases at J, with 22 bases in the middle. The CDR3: CASSLLFRGGLDPNYGYTF. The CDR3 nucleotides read TGTGCCAGCAGCTTATTGTTCCGGGGGGGTTTGGACCCTAACTATGGCTACACCTTC.

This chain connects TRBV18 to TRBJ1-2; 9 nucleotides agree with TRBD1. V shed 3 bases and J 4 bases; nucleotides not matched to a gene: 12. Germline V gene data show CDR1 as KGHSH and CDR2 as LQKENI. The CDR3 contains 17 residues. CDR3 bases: TGTGCCAGCTCACCTTCCCGTTATACAGGGGGCGGCTATGGCTACACCTTC. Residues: CASSPSRYTGGGYGYTF.

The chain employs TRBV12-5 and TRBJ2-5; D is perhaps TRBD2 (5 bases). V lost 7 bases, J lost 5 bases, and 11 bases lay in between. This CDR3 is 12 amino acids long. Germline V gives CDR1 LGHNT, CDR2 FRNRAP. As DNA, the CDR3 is TGTGCTAGTGCCCCCTCGGGGGAGACCCAGTACTTC. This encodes CASAPSGETQYF.

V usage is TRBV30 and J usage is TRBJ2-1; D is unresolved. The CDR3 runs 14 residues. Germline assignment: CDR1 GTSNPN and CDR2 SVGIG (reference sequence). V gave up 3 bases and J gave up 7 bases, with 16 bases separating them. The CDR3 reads CAWSPKTRRNEQFF. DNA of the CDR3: TGTGCCTGGAGCCCGAAGACTCGAAGGAATGAGCAGTTCTTC.

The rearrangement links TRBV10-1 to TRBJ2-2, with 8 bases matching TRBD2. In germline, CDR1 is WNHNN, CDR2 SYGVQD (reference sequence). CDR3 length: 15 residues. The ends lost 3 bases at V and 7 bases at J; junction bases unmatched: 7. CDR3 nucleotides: TGCGCCAGCAGTGACCGGGAGGGCCGGGTCGGGGAGCTGTTTTTT. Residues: CASSDREGRVGELFF.

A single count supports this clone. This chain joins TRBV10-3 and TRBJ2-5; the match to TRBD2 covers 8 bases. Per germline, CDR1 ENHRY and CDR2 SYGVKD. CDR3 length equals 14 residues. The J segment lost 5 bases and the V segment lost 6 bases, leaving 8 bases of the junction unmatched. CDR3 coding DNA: TGTGCCATCAGCTTGGGACTAGTGGCGGAGACCCAGTACTTC. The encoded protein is CAISLGLVAETQYF.

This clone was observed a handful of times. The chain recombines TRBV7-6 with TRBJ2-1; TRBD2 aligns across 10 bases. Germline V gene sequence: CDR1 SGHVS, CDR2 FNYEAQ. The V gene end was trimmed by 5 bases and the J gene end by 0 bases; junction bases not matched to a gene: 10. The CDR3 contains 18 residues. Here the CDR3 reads CASSPLAGALSSYNEQFF. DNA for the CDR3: TGTGCCAGCAGCCCGCTAGCGGGGGCACTGAGCTCCTACAATGAGCAGTTCTTC.

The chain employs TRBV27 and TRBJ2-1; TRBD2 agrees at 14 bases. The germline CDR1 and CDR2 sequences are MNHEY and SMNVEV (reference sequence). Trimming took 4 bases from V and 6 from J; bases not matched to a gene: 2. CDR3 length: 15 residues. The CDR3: CASSSGTSGSNEQFF. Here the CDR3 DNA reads TGTGCCAGCAGTTCGGGGACTAGCGGGAGCAATGAGCAGTTCTTC.

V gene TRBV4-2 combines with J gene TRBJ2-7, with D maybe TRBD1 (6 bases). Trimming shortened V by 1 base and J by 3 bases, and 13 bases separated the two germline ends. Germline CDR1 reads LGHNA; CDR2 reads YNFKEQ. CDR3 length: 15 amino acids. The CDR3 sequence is CASSQGSGAGYEQYF. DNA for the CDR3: TGTGCCAGCAGCCAAGGGTCAGGGGCGGGCTACGAGCAGTACTTC.

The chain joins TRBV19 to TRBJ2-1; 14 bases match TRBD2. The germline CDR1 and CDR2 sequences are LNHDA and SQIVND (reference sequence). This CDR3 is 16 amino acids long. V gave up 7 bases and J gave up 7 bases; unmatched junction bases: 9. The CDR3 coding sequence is TGTGCCAGTACTTCTTCCCGACTAGCGGGAGGGAATGAGCAGTTCTTC. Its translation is CASTSSRLAGGNEQFF.

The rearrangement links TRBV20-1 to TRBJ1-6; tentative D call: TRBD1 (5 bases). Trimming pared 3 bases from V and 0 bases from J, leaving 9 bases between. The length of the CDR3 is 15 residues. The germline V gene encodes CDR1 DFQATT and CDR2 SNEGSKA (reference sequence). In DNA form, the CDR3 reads TGCAGTGCTAGTCCAGACAGCTCCTATAATTCACCCCTCCACTTT. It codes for CSASPDSSYNSPLHF.

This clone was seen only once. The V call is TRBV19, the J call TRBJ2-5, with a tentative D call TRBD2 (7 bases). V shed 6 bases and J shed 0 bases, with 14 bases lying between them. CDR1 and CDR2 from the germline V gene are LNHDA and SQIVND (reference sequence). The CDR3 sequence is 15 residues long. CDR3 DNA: TGTGCCAGTAGCCCCAGAGGGGGGGACCAAGAGACCCAGTACTTC. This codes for CASSPRGGDQETQYF.

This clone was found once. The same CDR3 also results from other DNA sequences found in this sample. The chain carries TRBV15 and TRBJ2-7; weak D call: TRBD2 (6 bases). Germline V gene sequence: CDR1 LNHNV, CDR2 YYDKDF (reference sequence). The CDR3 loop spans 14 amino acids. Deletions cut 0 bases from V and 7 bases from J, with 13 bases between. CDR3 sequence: CATSRDRGRGEQYF. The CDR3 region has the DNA TGTGCCACCAGCAGAGATCGGGGGAGAGGAGAGCAGTACTTC.